Listed below are T cell receptor beta chains from one sample, sequenced in a study of beta chain features in type 1 diabetes. Data came from immunoSEQ multiplex PCR; TCRdb stores just in-frame clones and leaves some out. The table lists about 24,000 clones, roughly two thirds of them singletons, with 2.2% in the top ten. Material for sequencing was Tregs from blood. The receptors were sampled from a woman between 40 and 50 years old in good health. Both conserved end residues are part of each CDR3. The D gene is left open where the match is weak. Clone sizes are given selectively: once, few, many, or a class where the clone is expanded.

j_call clone_size v_call d_call cdr3_nt cdr3_aa
TRBJ2-7 - TRBV5-1 TRBD2 TGCGCCAGCAGCTTGCACCTAGCGGGGGGTTCGAGCTCCTACGAGCAGTACTTC CASSLHLAGGSSSYEQYF
TRBJ2-5 - TRBV2 - TGTGCCAGCAGGGGTGGACAGATACAAGAGACCCAGTACTTC CASRGGQIQETQYF
TRBJ2-3 - TRBV5-1 - TGCGCCAGCAGCTTGGGGGGCTTAACAGATACGCAGTATTTT CASSLGGLTDTQYF
TRBJ2-2 - TRBV7-9 - TGTGCCAGCAGTCTGTGGGGGGCGAACACCGGGGAGCTGTTTTTT CASSLWGANTGELFF
TRBJ1-2 medium-sized TRBV5-1 - TGCGCCAGCAGCACCGACCCACAGAACCGCTACACCTTC CASSTDPQNRYTF
TRBJ2-2 few TRBV10-2 - TGCGCCACCCTGGGGGGAACCGGGGAGCTGTTTTTT CATLGGTGELFF
TRBJ1-5 - TRBV10-3 - TGTGCCATCAGTGAAAATCCCAATAGCAATCAGCCCCAGCATTTT CAISENPNSNQPQHF
TRBJ2-7 - TRBV5-1 TRBD2 TGCGCCAGCGCGACTAGCGTCGAGGGTGAGCAGTACTTC CASATSVEGEQYF
TRBJ2-7 - TRBV10-2 TRBD2 TGCGCCAGCAGCCCTACTAGCGGGACCTACGAGCAGTACTTC CASSPTSGTYEQYF
TRBJ1-4 - TRBV19 - TGTGCCAGTAGTGATCGGACAGAATTAAATGAAAAACTGTTTTTT CASSDRTELNEKLFF
TRBJ1-6 - TRBV5-4 - TGTGCCAGCAGCTATGAGACTAACAATTCACCCCTCCACTTT CASSYETNNSPLHF
TRBJ2-2 - TRBV5-4 - TGTGCCAGCAGCTCCGGGGTACTATCGAACACCGGGGAGCTGTTTTTT CASSSGVLSNTGELFF
TRBJ2-1 - TRBV10-3 - TGTGCCATCAGTGGCTCGTTGGCTGGGCAGTTCTTC CAISGSLAGQFF
TRBJ1-1 - TRBV5-4 - TGTGCCAGCAGGTCCGGTCCCGGGACTGAAGCTTTCTTT CASRSGPGTEAFF